The rows below give T cell receptor beta chains drawn from one sample of a study of shared clonotypes between healthy human individuals. TCRdb's copy holds only in-frame clones and misses some; the assay was immunoSEQ multiplex PCR. Counted here are under 1,100,000 clones, about three quarters occurring once; the ten biggest clones make up approximately 1.5%. The sequenced material came from memory CD4+ T cells sorted from blood. All receptors derive from a man aged 18 to 29 in good health. Both conserved end residues are part of each CDR3. A D gene is named only where the DNA matches it firmly. The listing skips clone size in some rows; elsewhere it reads once, few, many or a size class.

D: TRBD1; size: many; J: TRBJ1-5; V: TRBV2; CDR3: CASRSDRGGNQPQHF; DNA: TGTGCCAGCAGGAGCGACAGGGGTGGGAATCAGCCCCAGCATTTT
D: -; size: -; J: TRBJ1-1; V: TRBV6-1; CDR3: CASSEEGGLNTEAFF; DNA: TGTGCCAGCAGTGAAGAGGGGGGGCTGAACACTGAAGCTTTCTTT
D: -; size: -; J: TRBJ1-1; V: TRBV6-1; CDR3: CASSLGTTEAFF; DNA: TGTGCCAGCAGTCTAGGGACAACTGAAGCTTTCTTT
D: -; size: -; J: TRBJ1-2; V: TRBV5-6; CDR3: CASSSGTLPRGYTF; DNA: TGTGCCAGCAGCTCCGGGACCCTCCCGAGGGGCTACACCTTC
D: TRBD2; size: -; J: TRBJ2-7; V: TRBV27; CDR3: CASRPTSGRAGYEQYF; DNA: TGTGCCAGCAGACCCACCAGCGGGAGGGCCGGATACGAGCAGTACTTC
D: TRBD1; size: -; J: TRBJ1-2; V: TRBV19; CDR3: CASSEPTGVNYGYTF; DNA: TGTGCCAGTAGTGAGCCGACAGGGGTTAACTATGGCTACACCTTC
D: -; size: -; J: TRBJ1-5; V: TRBV19; CDR3: CASSSKRDYSNQPQHF; DNA: TGTGCCAGTAGTAGTAAAAGGGATTATAGCAATCAGCCCCAGCATTTT
D: -; size: -; J: TRBJ2-7; V: TRBV4-1; CDR3: CASSHPGVLYEQYF; DNA: TGCGCCAGCTCCCATCCGGGGGTCCTCTACGAGCAGTACTTC
D: TRBD1; size: -; J: TRBJ2-3; V: TRBV2; CDR3: CASSGQVSTDTQYF; DNA: TGTGCCAGCAGCGGACAGGTCAGCACAGATACGCAGTATTTT
D: -; size: -; J: TRBJ2-7; V: TRBV7-2; CDR3: CASSLAWEARGSSREQYF; DNA: TGTGCCAGCAGCTTAGCGTGGGAGGCCAGGGGGTCTAGTCGTGAGCAGTACTTC
D: -; size: -; J: TRBJ1-2; V: TRBV10-3; CDR3: CAATGTSLSGYTF; DNA: TGTGCCGCAACCGGGACCTCTCTCAGTGGCTACACCTTC
D: TRBD1; size: -; J: TRBJ2-7; V: TRBV11-2; CDR3: CASRVAWGQGHEQYF; DNA: TGTGCCAGCAGGGTCGCGTGGGGACAGGGACACGAGCAGTACTTC
D: TRBD1; size: -; J: TRBJ2-3; V: TRBV6-5; CDR3: CASSSLGQGTDTQYF; DNA: TGTGCCAGCAGCTCCCTGGGACAGGGCACAGATACGCAGTATTTT
D: -; size: -; J: TRBJ1-1; V: TRBV7-2; CDR3: CASSFLLLGAFF; DNA: TGTGCCAGCAGCTTCCTCCTTCTCGGAGCTTTCTTT
D: TRBD1; size: -; J: TRBJ1-4; V: TRBV7-9; CDR3: CASSPGTGKGGREKLFF; DNA: TGTGCCAGCAGCCCTGGGACAGGGAAAGGGGGTCGTGAAAAACTGTTTTTT
D: TRBD1; size: -; J: TRBJ2-6; V: TRBV4-1; CDR3: CASSRGQGRTGANVLTF; DNA: TGCGCCAGCAGCCGAGGACAGGGGAGGACTGGGGCCAACGTCCTGACTTTC
D: -; size: -; J: TRBJ1-5; V: TRBV30; CDR3: CAWRVKGAWSQHF; DNA: TGTGCCTGGAGGGTGAAGGGAGCGTGGTCCCAGCATTTT
D: -; size: -; J: TRBJ2-5; V: TRBV18; CDR3: CASSPRTEETQYF; DNA: TGTGCCAGCTCACCACGGACGGAAGAGACCCAGTACTTC
D: -; size: -; J: TRBJ1-6; V: TRBV7-2; CDR3: CASSLESSYNSPLHF; DNA: TGTGCCAGCAGCTTAGAAAGCTCCTATAATTCACCCCTCCACTTT
D: -; size: -; J: TRBJ1-2; V: TRBV19; CDR3: CASSKGRGYTF; DNA: TGTGCCAGTAGTAAGGGAAGGGGCTACACCTTC
D: -; size: few; J: TRBJ1-1; V: TRBV20-1; CDR3: CTLGGVTEAFF; DNA: TGCACCCTGGGGGGAGTTACTGAAGCTTTCTTT
D: TRBD2; size: -; J: TRBJ2-7; V: TRBV4-1; CDR3: CASSQAGGSYEQYF; DNA: TGCGCCAGCAGCCAAGCGGGAGGCTCCTACGAGCAGTACTTC
D: -; size: -; J: TRBJ1-1; V: TRBV2; CDR3: CASSDAQNTEAFF; DNA: TGTGCCAGCAGTGACGCCCAAAACACTGAAGCTTTCTTT
D: -; size: few; J: TRBJ1-2; V: TRBV30; CDR3: CAWSVRGAGGYTF; DNA: TGTGCCTGGAGTGTACGGGGGGCGGGTGGCTACACCTTC
D: -; size: -; J: TRBJ1-3; V: TRBV6-5; CDR3: CASSYSGGVGNTIYF; DNA: TGTGCCAGCAGTTACTCAGGAGGGGTTGGAAACACCATATATTTT
D: -; size: -; J: TRBJ2-3; V: TRBV2; CDR3: CASKNGRTDTQYF; DNA: TGTGCCAGCAAAAACGGGAGAACAGATACGCAGTATTTT
D: TRBD1; size: -; J: TRBJ2-7; V: TRBV7-2; CDR3: CASSWGRGLAEQYF; DNA: TGTGCCAGCAGCTGGGGCAGGGGGCTCGCCGAGCAGTACTTC
D: -; size: few; J: TRBJ1-5; V: TRBV18; CDR3: CASSPSSSQPQHF; DNA: TGTGCCAGCTCACCTTCCAGTTCTCAGCCCCAGCATTTT
D: -; size: -; J: TRBJ1-2; V: TRBV2; CDR3: CASTSRGGYGYTF; DNA: TGTGCCAGCACCTCTAGGGGCGGCTATGGCTACACCTTC
D: -; size: -; J: TRBJ2-7; V: TRBV18; CDR3: CASTYRVDYEQYF; DNA: TGTGCCAGCACCTACAGGGTAGACTACGAGCAGTACTTC
D: -; size: -; J: TRBJ1-1; V: TRBV2; CDR3: CASSELSTEAFF; DNA: TGTGCCAGCAGTGAGCTGAGCACTGAAGCTTTCTTT
D: -; size: many; J: TRBJ2-3; V: TRBV9; CDR3: CASSAPRDSLSTDTQYF; DNA: TGTGCCAGCAGCGCCCCGCGGGACTCCCTTAGCACAGATACGCAGTATTTT
D: TRBD2; size: -; J: TRBJ2-7; V: TRBV2; CDR3: CASDTVGLAYEQYF; DNA: TGTGCCAGCGATACCGTTGGACTAGCCTACGAGCAGTACTTC
D: TRBD1; size: -; J: TRBJ1-6; V: TRBV5-8; CDR3: CASSPGQGDSPLHF; DNA: TGTGCCAGCAGCCCGGGACAGGGAGATTCACCCCTCCACTTT
D: TRBD1; size: -; J: TRBJ2-2; V: TRBV19; CDR3: CASSILTGVSGELFF; DNA: TGTGCCAGTAGTATACTGACAGGGGTGAGCGGGGAGCTGTTTTTT
D: -; size: few; J: TRBJ1-1; V: TRBV5-1; CDR3: CASSEWTVNTEAFF; DNA: TGCGCCAGCAGCGAATGGACAGTGAACACTGAAGCTTTCTTT